These 28 T cell receptor beta chains came from one sample sequenced in a study of cytomegalovirus exposure and HLA in healthy donors. PCR primers comprised 60 Vbeta and 13 Jbeta primers. Using immunoSEQ multiplex PCR, the repertoire was profiled, and TCRdb retains in-frame clones only, with some absent. The repertoire holds around 130,000 clones, with roughly 84% as singletons. Input material: PBMCs. These receptors originate from a man in his fifties or sixties in good health and CMV-seronegative.

This chain uses TRBV5-4 with TRBJ1-4, with 7 positions matching TRBD1. J was trimmed by 5 bases and V by 5 bases; bases with no gene match: 15. This CDR3 contains 17 residues. CDR1 and CDR2 from the germline V gene are SGHNT and YYREEE (reference sequence). CDR3 nucleotide sequence: TGTGCCAGCAGTAACGGAGGGGGCAGGGCCGCCAATGAAAAACTGTTTTTT. Translating gives CASSNGGGRAANEKLFF.

This chain connects TRBV30 to TRBJ2-6, with TRBD1 as a possible D gene (6 bases). Germline loops: CDR1 GTSNPN, CDR2 SVGIG (reference sequence). V was trimmed by 3 bases and J by 0 bases, leaving 12 bases between them. The CDR3 has 16 residues. In DNA form, the CDR3 reads TGTGCCTGGAGCGGGACACCCCTCTCTGGGGCCAACGTCCTGACTTTC. This translates into CAWSGTPLSGANVLTF.

The gene calls are TRBV6-5 and TRBJ1-1; D remains unclear. From germline, CDR1 is MNHEY and CDR2 SVGAGI. Between the trimmed V and J ends, which lost 5 bases and 4 bases, there was a span of 14 bases. The length of the CDR3 is 14 residues. The CDR3 protein is CASSTDNRVTEAFF. The CDR3 coding sequence is TGTGCCAGCAGTACCGATAATCGGGTCACTGAAGCTTTCTTT.

This clone has just a few counts. V is TRBV7-9 and J is TRBJ1-1, with D possibly TRBD1 on 6 matching bases. Germline V CDR1 and CDR2: SEHNR, FQNEAQ (reference sequence). The ends were cut back, 6 bases at V and 8 bases at J, with 16 bases in the middle. The CDR3 is 13 residues long. DNA of the CDR3: TGTGCCAGCAGGGGGCAGGGGATGGTGGAAGCTTTCTTT. Translating it yields CASRGQGMVEAFF.

In DNA form, the CDR3 reads TGTGCCAGCAGCTTAACCCGGGCTAGCGGGTACGAGCAGTACTTC. It encodes CASSLTRASGYEQYF. The chain couples TRBV11-1 to TRBJ2-7; 8 nucleotides align to TRBD2. The J segment lost 4 bases and the V segment lost 2 bases, leaving 7 bases of the junction unmatched. Germline values: CDR1 SGHAT, CDR2 FQDESV (reference sequence). This CDR3 contains 15 residues.

V gene TRBV5-4 combines with J gene TRBJ2-7; a weak D match, TRBD1 (6 bases). Trimming left V 0 bases short and J 2 bases short, with 12 bases between. Germline-derived CDR1 and CDR2 are SGHNT and YYREEE (reference sequence). The CDR3 is 15 amino acids. The CDR3 DNA follows: TGTGCCAGCAGCTTGGGGGGGCAGGTCACCTACGAGCAGTACTTC. Residues: CASSLGGQVTYEQYF.

V gene TRBV7-2 combines with J gene TRBJ1-2; D not resolved. V shed 5 bases and J shed 1 base, with 17 bases lying between them. The CDR3 spans 16 residues. In germline, CDR1 is SGHTA, CDR2 FQGNSA. In DNA, the CDR3 is TGTGCCAGCAGCCGCATTATATGGGCCCATAACTATGGCTACACCTTC. Translated, it gives CASSRIIWAHNYGYTF. Together with reference TRBV7-2 and TRBJ1-2, the CDR3 gives the full variable domain: GAGVSQSPSNKVTEKGKDVELRCDPISGHTALYWYRQSLGQGLEFLIYFQGNSAPDKSGLPSDRFSAERTGGSVSTLTIQRTQQEDSAVYLCASSRIIWAHNYGYTFGSGTRLTVV.

The rearrangement uses TRBV5-1 and TRBJ2-1; 11 nucleotides line up with TRBD1. From germline, CDR1 is SGHRS and CDR2 YFSETQ. V dropped 0 bases and J dropped 8; count of bases not matched to a gene: 7. The length of the CDR3 is 16 residues. CDR3 loop: CASSLALGQGADEQFF. CDR3 DNA: TGCGCCAGCAGCTTGGCCCTCGGACAGGGGGCTGATGAGCAGTTCTTC.

This clone has only a few counts. This same CDR3 is encoded by further DNA sequences in the sample. CDR3 in amino acids: CASSYGQGTYEQYF. The CDR3 coding sequence is TGTGCCAGCAGTTACGGACAGGGCACGTACGAGCAGTACTTC. This sequence joins TRBV6-5 and TRBJ2-7; 8 positions agree with TRBD1. The CDR3 is 14 residues long. CDR1 is MNHEY, CDR2 SVGAGI, per germline. V was pared by 2 bases and J by 4 bases, with 4 bases of the junction left unmatched.

The chain combines TRBV5-5 with TRBJ2-7, with a weak D call TRBD1 (5 bases). Germline CDR1 reads SGHKS; CDR2 reads YYEKEE (reference sequence). CDR3 length equals 16 residues. The V and J ends lost 4 bases and 1 base respectively, with 18 bases between them. The CDR3 nucleotides are TGTGCCAGCAGCCCCTTAGACAGCCGAGGATCCTACGAGCAGTACTTC. Encoded protein: CASSPLDSRGSYEQYF. Filled out from reference TRBV5-5 and TRBJ2-7, the complete variable domain reads DAGVTQSPTHLIKTRGQQVTLRCSPISGHKSVSWYQQVLGQGPQFIFQYYEKEERGRGNFPDRFSARQFPNYSSELNVNALLLGDSALYLCASSPLDSRGSYEQYFGPGTRLTVT.

Only a few counts were recorded for this clone. The CDR3 DNA reads as TGTGCCAGCAGTTACTCTGGGACAGATACGAGGGGCTACACCTTC. Protein sequence: CASSYSGTDTRGYTF. The rearrangement uses TRBV6-5 and TRBJ1-2, with 7 bases fitting TRBD1. The length of the CDR3 is 15 residues. V lost 0 bases, J lost 8 bases, and 9 bases stayed unmatched. From germline, CDR1 is MNHEY and CDR2 SVGAGI.

The genes are TRBV2 and TRBJ1-2; 11 bases align to TRBD1. Germline CDR1 reads SNHLY; CDR2 reads FYNNEI. The junction had 10 bases not matched to a gene; V was cut back by 6 bases and J by 7 bases. The CDR3 runs 15 residues. In DNA form, the CDR3 reads TGTGCCAGCAGCTTAGAGGGACAGGGGGTAGGTGGCTACACCTTC. This sequence encodes CASSLEGQGVGGYTF.

CDR3 protein: CASSRTLPTYRGGWETQYF. The DNA for the CDR3 is TGTGCCAGCTCACGGACACTTCCAACATACCGGGGAGGATGGGAGACCCAGTACTTC. J is TRBJ2-5 and V is TRBV18; D might be TRBD2 (6 bases). The CDR3 runs 19 residues. In germline, CDR1 is KGHSH, CDR2 LQKENI. Deletions cut 4 bases from V and 5 bases from J, with 29 bases between.

This rearrangement joins TRBV7-4 to TRBJ2-2, with a weak D call TRBD2 (5 bases). Germline lookup yields CDR1 SGHVT and CDR2 SQSDAQ. Trimming took off 5 bases at V and 6 bases at J, with 13 bases between the two ends. The CDR3 covers 14 residues. DNA of the CDR3: TGTGCCAGCAGCACGGGGTTGGGTCCCGGGGAGCTGTTTTTT. Residues: CASSTGLGPGELFF.

V usage is TRBV4-1 and J usage is TRBJ1-2; 12 bases fit TRBD1. Germline V gives CDR1 MGHRA, CDR2 YSYEKL. This CDR3 has 15 residues. V lost 1 base to trimming and J lost 7 bases; unmatched junction nucleotides: 4. CDR3 protein: CASSQVRDRGLGYTF. The CDR3 DNA sequence: TGCGCCAGCAGCCAAGTGAGGGACAGGGGGCTTGGCTACACCTTC.

CDR3 DNA sequence: TGTGCCAGCAGCCCCCAGCGACTCATATCCTACGAGCAGTACTTC. It translates to CASSPQRLISYEQYF. V is TRBV7-6 and J is TRBJ2-7; D is ambiguous. Looked up from germline, CDR1 is SGHVS and CDR2 is FNYEAQ. This CDR3 has 15 amino acids. The ends were cut back, 5 bases at V and 1 base at J, with 15 bases in the middle.

This sequence joins TRBV6-1 and TRBJ2-7, with 7 bases fitting TRBD2. The CDR3 consists of 15 residues. Germline CDR1 and CDR2: MNHNS and SASEGT. Trimming cost V 1 base and J 4 bases; bases outside gene matches: 7. The DNA for the CDR3 is TGTGCCAGCAGTGAAGGGAGCGGGGTCGGTTACGAGCAGTACTTC. Protein product: CASSEGSGVGYEQYF.

The J gene is TRBJ2-5, the V gene TRBV30; tentatively, D is TRBD1 (6 bases). The J call may be wrong; the DNA end is better matched by TRBJ2-7. From germline, CDR1 is GTSNPN and CDR2 SVGIG (reference sequence). This CDR3 has 14 amino acids. The CDR3 sequence is CACEGGHAVDEQYF. CDR3 in DNA: TGTGCCTGCGAAGGGGGACACGCGGTTGACGAGCAGTACTTC.

This sequence joins TRBV27 and TRBJ1-1, with TRBD1 matching over 9 bases. Germline CDR1 MNHEY, CDR2 SMNVEV (reference sequence). Unmatched junction bases numbered 9, after V lost 4 bases and J lost 3 bases. The CDR3 is made up of 16 amino acids. Here the CDR3 DNA reads TGTGCCAGCAGTTCTCCTCTCCGGGACAGGGACACTGAAGCTTTCTTT. It yields the protein CASSSPLRDRDTEAFF.

V is TRBV7-9 and J is TRBJ1-6; D is ambiguous. The CDR3 loop spans 13 amino acids. V dropped 1 base and J dropped 10 bases, with 8 bases sitting between them. CDR1 and CDR2 (germline): SEHNR, FQNEAQ (reference sequence). The CDR3 region is CASSLVSNSPLHF. The CDR3 DNA follows: TGTGCCAGCAGCTTAGTTAGTAACTCACCCCTCCACTTT.

The chain uses TRBV5-1 and TRBJ2-5; TRBD1 matches at 8 bases. Matching the DNA end better, TRBJ2-7 makes the J call doubtful. This CDR3 is built from 14 residues. Germline assignment: CDR1 SGHRS and CDR2 YFSETQ. The CDR3 DNA reads TGCGCCAGCAGCTTGGCCGGACAGGGTTACGAGCAGTACTTC. Translation: CASSLAGQGYEQYF.

CDR3 sequence (DNA): TGTGCCTGGAGCCTGTCTAGCACAGATACGCAGTATTTT. This sequence encodes CAWSLSSTDTQYF. The gene calls are TRBV30 and TRBJ2-3, with no clear D. Germline loops: CDR1 GTSNPN, CDR2 SVGIG (reference sequence). CDR3 size: 13 residues. V dropped 3 bases and J dropped 0 bases, with 7 bases sitting between them.

The V gene is TRBV9, the J gene TRBJ1-2; tentatively, D is TRBD1 (6 bases). The CDR3 covers 15 residues. Germline V gene data show CDR1 as SGDLS and CDR2 as YYNGEE. V dropped 0 bases and J dropped 6 bases, with 15 bases sitting between them. DNA for the CDR3: TGTGCCAGCAGCGTAGATTCGGGGGGCGGGAATGGCTACACCTTC. It codes for CASSVDSGGGNGYTF.

The chain couples TRBV7-9 to TRBJ1-3, with TRBD1 matching over 7 bases. CDR3 length: 14 amino acids. J lost 4 bases, V lost 1 base, and 1 base had no gene match. Per the germline V gene, CDR1 is SEHNR and CDR2 is FQNEAQ (reference sequence). The CDR3 nucleotides are TGTGCCAGCAGCTTAGAAGGGGGCGGAAACACCATATATTTT. It yields the protein CASSLEGGGNTIYF.

This clone was counted between two and nine times. The chain couples TRBV29-1 to TRBJ2-1, with TRBD1 matching 12 bases. The germline V gene encodes CDR1 SQVTM and CDR2 ANQGSEA. The CDR3 extends over 15 amino acids. J was trimmed by 7 bases and V by 3 bases; bases with no gene match: 7. CDR3 sequence reads: CSVDGDRGPGNEQFF. The CDR3, as DNA: TGCAGCGTTGACGGGGACAGGGGGCCCGGGAATGAGCAGTTCTTC.

Points on this clone: Other DNA sequences in this sample translate to the same CDR3. V usage is TRBV30 and J usage is TRBJ1-4; D unclear. The CDR3 runs 15 residues. Trimming took 1 base from V and 1 from J, leaving 10 bases between them. The germline gives CDR1 GTSNPN, CDR2 SVGIG (reference sequence). CDR3 residues: CAWSERGLTNEKLFF. CDR3 bases: TGTGCCTGGAGTGAGAGAGGGTTAACTAATGAAAAACTGTTTTTT.

V usage is TRBV19 and J usage is TRBJ1-2; 9 positions agree with TRBD1. V lost 5 bases, J lost 0 bases, and 16 bases stayed unmatched. CDR3 length: 19 residues. Germline V gene sequence: CDR1 LNHDA, CDR2 SQIVND (reference sequence). The CDR3 nucleotides are TGTGCCAGTAGTTCGCGTGGCAGGACAGGGGCGTTAACTAACTATGGCTACACCTTC. Translation: CASSSRGRTGALTNYGYTF. Filled out from reference TRBV19 and TRBJ1-2, the complete variable domain reads DGGITQSPKYLFRKEGQNVTLSCEQNLNHDAMYWYRQDPGQGLRLIYYSQIVNDFQKGDIAEGYSVSREKKESFPLTVTSAQKNPTAFYLCASSSRGRTGALTNYGYTFGSGTRLTVV.

The genes are TRBV7-6 and TRBJ2-3; TRBD2 matches at 8 bases. The CDR3 length is 17 residues. V lost 0 bases, J lost 4 bases, and 9 bases stayed unmatched. CDR1 and CDR2 (germline): SGHVS, FNYEAQ. Here the CDR3 reads CASSLAWGGGPADTQYF. The CDR3 DNA follows: TGTGCCAGCAGCTTAGCGTGGGGCGGGGGGCCCGCAGATACGCAGTATTTT.